The T cell receptor (beta chain) described here comes from a study of regulatory T cells in long-lasting Graves disease. Study-wide context: Persistent Graves' disease required over 5 years of antithyroid drugs and positive TSH receptor antibodies.

Notes on the study in general: The number of shared public clonotypes was higher in persistent patients (about 2,700) than new patients (966). Since the sample size was small, accuracy may have been reduced.

The CDR3 has 17 residues. Germline trimming cut 4 bases from V and 1 base from J; bases unmatched to any gene: 6. The V gene's germline CDR1 is MNHEY and CDR2 SVGEGT. The time point was: persistent/refractory GD, antithyroid drugs over 5 years with positive TRAb. The TCR library was made from RNA extracted from PBMCs. Collection of peripheral blood (around 10 milliliters) was done using EDTA tubes. To note about this clonotype: Its antigen is undetermined.

To make TCR beta libraries, researchers used iRepertoire HTBI primers and Arm-PCR of CDR3 regions. TCRdb re-called the multiplex PCR reads through MiXCR, storing one row per CDR3 protein. The sample has 420,000 or so distinct CDR3 sequences, around 20% seen once. The source material was peripheral blood mononuclear cells (PBMCs), sampled when the disease was refractory, from a patient treated with antithyroid drugs. The V call is TRBV6-2 or TRBV6-3, the J call TRBJ2-5; 13 positions match TRBD2. This sequence originates from a female donor with Graves disease. CDR3 sequence (DNA): TGTGCCAGCAGTTGCTCAACTAGCGGGAGGGTCCAAGAGACCCAGTACTTC. Translated, it gives CASSCSTSGRVQETQYF.